This TCR beta chain was sequenced during a study of T cells in localized non-small cell lung cancer. Repertoires were generated with immunoSEQ multiplex PCR, while TCRdb's copy carries only in-frame clones and drops some. This table has tens of thousands of clones, roughly four fifths appearing once. Germline assignment: CDR1 SNHLY and CDR2 FYNNEI. There are 12 residues in the CDR3. Trimming removed 7 bases at V and 5 bases at J, with 11 bases between. By frequency in the sample, this clone is large. Sequenced here: PBMCs, sampled before any cancer treatment. The chain is built from TRBV2 and TRBJ1-1, with D possibly matching TRBD1 (5 bases). The clonotype comes from a man aged 35-75 years with stage II lung adenocarcinoma. In DNA, the CDR3 is TGTGCCAGCAACCGACAGAGTACTGAAGCTTTCTTT. Its protein is CASNRQSTEAFF.